One sample yielded the 3 T cell receptor beta chains listed below, sequenced in a study of T cells in Graves' hyperthyroidism and ophthalmopathy. It was RNA transcripts that yielded the amplified TCR beta CDR3 regions. HTBI primers were the set used in a first-round RT-PCR of the TCR CDR3. TCRdb redid the calling of the multiplex PCR reads with MiXCR, one entry per CDR3 protein. The table records 400,000 to 450,000 distinct CDR3 sequences, about 15% of them present only once. What was sequenced was blood. The receptors shown here come from a man aged 18-30 years with Graves' ophthalmopathy.

This clonotype appeared many times. DNA of the CDR3: TGTGCCAGCAGTTTTTCCCCTATCGGGAGGACCGGGGAGCTGTTTTTT. Encoded protein: CASSFSPIGRTGELFF. The chain has TRBV12-3 or TRBV12-4 and TRBJ2-2, with 7 bases that match TRBD2. The CDR3 sequence is 16 residues long. With V trimmed by 3 bases and J by 5 bases, 9 bases remained unmatched.

In this sample, this clonotype turned up a few times. The chain carries TRBV4-1 and TRBJ1-1, with D uncertain. With 4 bases removed from V and 0 bases from J, the gap between germline ends came to 6 bases. The CDR3 contains 13 residues. The germline V gene has CDR1 MGHRA and CDR2 YSYEKL. The CDR3 nucleotides read TGCGCCAGCAGCCCGATCCTGAACACTGAAGCTTTCTTT. This sequence encodes CASSPILNTEAFF.

This clonotype was picked up many times. The chain recombines TRBV7-3 with TRBJ2-1; D possibly corresponds to TRBD2 (6 bases). The V gene's germline CDR1 is SGHTA and CDR2 FQGTGA. Trimming left V 5 bases short and J 1 base short, with 9 bases between. This CDR3 is built from 14 residues. The CDR3 spells CASSADYSYNEQFF. CDR3 nucleotide sequence: TGTGCCAGCAGCGCGGACTATTCCTACAATGAGCAGTTCTTC. Full variable domain (outside the CDR3, taken from reference TRBV7-3 and TRBJ2-1): GAGVSQTPSNKVTEKGKYVELRCDPISGHTALYWYRQSLGQGPEFLIYFQGTGAADDSGLPNDRFFAVRPEGSVSTLKIQRTERGDSAVYLCASSADYSYNEQFFGPGTRLTVL.